The 8 T cell receptor beta chains below were found in one sample sequenced in a study of OX40 agonist ivuxolimab in advanced cancers. Generated by immunoSEQ multiplex PCR, the TCRdb table keeps only in-frame clones and is missing some. The table records 30,000 to 40,000 clones, roughly 92% of them present only once. This sample comprised CD4+ or CD8+ T cells sorted from blood, obtained in a trial of the OX40 agonist ivuxolimab. The source of these receptors is an adult with an advanced solid tumor such as melanoma, head and neck, liver or kidney cancer.

Comments on this clone: One end of the junction varies from germline; a read error may be responsible. This sample also contains other DNA sequences that code for the same CDR3. The chain has TRBV11-2 and TRBJ2-7; 7 nucleotides line up with TRBD1. The length of the CDR3 is 14 residues. CDR1 SGHAT and CDR2 FQNNGV come from the germline V gene. The CDR3 region is CASSFGTEPYEQYF. CDR3 bases: TGTGCTAGCAGCTTTGGGACAGAGCCATACGAGCAGTACTTC.

This chain joins TRBV7-9 and TRBJ1-4, with D hard to call. The germline V gene has CDR1 SEHNR and CDR2 FQNEAQ (reference sequence). With 4 bases removed from V and 4 bases from J, the gap between germline ends came to 16 bases. This CDR3 contains 16 residues. Here the CDR3 DNA reads TGTGCCAGCAGCTCCCACCCCCCGGGAAATAATGAAAAACTGTTTTTT. Protein product: CASSSHPPGNNEKLFF.

The chain links TRBV11-2 to TRBJ2-5, with TRBD1 as a possible D gene (6 bases). The V end was cut by 3 bases, the J end by 5 bases, with 13 bases between. This CDR3 is 14 amino acids long. CDR1 SGHAT and CDR2 FQNNGV come from the germline V gene. CDR3 sequence: CASSLYRVGETQYF. The CDR3 DNA follows: TGTGCCAGCAGCTTGTACAGGGTTGGCGAGACCCAGTACTTC. Using reference TRBV11-2 and TRBJ2-5 for the parts outside the CDR3, the full variable domain is EAGVAQSPRYKIIEKRQSVAFWCNPISGHATLYWYQQILGQGPKLLIQFQNNGVVDDSQLPKDRFSAERLKGVDSTLKIQPAKLEDSAVYLCASSLYRVGETQYFGPGTRLLVL.

The count of this clone is one. This chain uses TRBV29-1 with TRBJ1-1; D gene uncertain. Trimming took off 2 bases at V and 2 bases at J, with 9 bases between the two ends. The germline V gene has CDR1 SQVTM and CDR2 ANQGSEA. The CDR3 extends over 13 amino acids. DNA for the CDR3: TGCAGCGTTGAACCAGGTACAAACACTGAAGCTTTCTTT. Protein: CSVEPGTNTEAFF.

The V and J genes are TRBV23-1 and TRBJ1-5, with 9 nucleotides matching TRBD1. TRBV23-1 falls under the ORF class, with uncertain function. There are 15 residues in the CDR3. V was clipped by 4 bases and J by 6 bases; unmatched bases: 7. The CDR3 DNA is TGCGCCAGCAGTCGGCGGGGACAGGGAGGTCAGCCCCAGCATTTT. Protein product: CASSRRGQGGQPQHF.

The J gene is TRBJ2-7, the V gene TRBV30; perhaps TRBD2 as D (6 bases). Trimming cost V 3 bases and J 2 bases, with 11 bases left between them. The CDR3 is 13 residues long. Germline CDR1 and CDR2: GTSNPN and SVGIG (reference sequence). CDR3 residues: CAWSGDFAYEQYF. In DNA form, the CDR3 reads TGTGCCTGGAGCGGGGACTTCGCCTACGAGCAGTACTTC.

In this sample, this clone turned up once. V and J are TRBV5-1 and TRBJ2-1; 7 positions agree with TRBD2. V shed 0 bases and J 7 bases; nucleotides not matched to a gene: 4. This CDR3 spans 14 amino acids. The germline CDR1 and CDR2 sequences are SGHRS and YFSETQ. CDR3 DNA sequence: TGCGCCAGCAGCTTGGGGCGGGAGAGGAATGAGCAGTTCTTC. Amino acids: CASSLGRERNEQFF.

The sample holds one count of this clone. CDR3 bases: TGCGCCAGCAGCCAAGATTCCCTTACTAGCGGGAGTGTGACAGATACGCAGTATTTT. Its protein product is CASSQDSLTSGSVTDTQYF. The rearrangement uses TRBV4-3 and TRBJ2-3; TRBD2 matches at 11 bases. V shed 0 bases, J shed 3 bases, and the junction held 11 bases outside the gene matches. The CDR3 has 19 residues. Germline CDR1 LGHNA, CDR2 YSLEER.